Presented here are 30 T cell receptor beta chains from one specimen sequenced in a study of T cell therapy after organ transplantation. Data came from immunoSEQ multiplex PCR; TCRdb stores just in-frame clones and leaves some out. The sample holds more than 2,500 clones, 75% to 85% seen once. No antigen is known for these receptors. Time point given: 4-8 weeks after completion of therapy. Sequenced here: CD8+ T cells from blood, sampled after autologous CMV-specific T cell therapy. Receptors were obtained from a human patient who had received a solid organ transplant and had CMV disease. Certain T cells may be donor cells from the graft.

The sample holds one count of this clone. The rearrangement joins TRBV5-5 to TRBJ1-2; weak D call: TRBD1 (5 bases). The CDR3 extends over 14 amino acids. CDR1 is SGHKS and CDR2 is YYEKEE in the germline V gene (reference sequence). V gave up 0 bases and J gave up 5 bases, with 11 bases separating them. CDR3: CASSLGSGKYGYTF. In DNA, the CDR3 is TGTGCCAGCAGCTTGGGCTCAGGGAAATATGGCTACACCTTC. Full variable domain (outside the CDR3, taken from reference TRBV5-5 and TRBJ1-2): DAGVTQSPTHLIKTRGQQVTLRCSPISGHKSVSWYQQVLGQGPQFIFQYYEKEERGRGNFPDRFSARQFPNYSSELNVNALLLGDSALYLCASSLGSGKYGYTFGSGTRLTVV.

J is TRBJ2-7 and V is TRBV5-1; D is unresolved. The germline V gene encodes CDR1 SGHRS and CDR2 YFSETQ. V lost 3 bases, J lost 6 bases, and 10 bases lay in between. The CDR3 is 12 amino acids. The CDR3 loop is CASSSAPGEQYF. For the CDR3, the DNA is TGCGCCAGCAGCTCCGCCCCCGGCGAGCAGTACTTC. The full variable domain, completed using reference TRBV5-1 and TRBJ2-7, is KAGVTQTPRYLIKTRGQQVTLSCSPISGHRSVSWYQQTPGQGLQFLFEYFSETQRNKGNFPGRFSGRQFSNSRSEMNVSTLELGDSALYLCASSSAPGEQYFGPGTRLTVT.

The CDR3 DNA sequence: TGTGCCAGCTCACCGAAGATTCGACAGGAAAACTATGGCTACACCTTC. Its protein product is CASSPKIRQENYGYTF. The chain is built from TRBV18 and TRBJ1-2; tentative D call: TRBD1 (6 bases). The CDR3 runs to 16 residues. Germline V CDR1 and CDR2: KGHSH, LQKENI. Trimming stripped 3 bases from V and 2 bases from J, with 16 bases between.

V is TRBV28 and J is TRBJ2-1, with D perhaps TRBD2 (6 bases). Germline V gene lookup returns CDR1 MDHEN and CDR2 SYDVKM. This CDR3 has 13 amino acids. V was pared by 5 bases and J by 9 bases, with 14 bases between. In nucleotides, the CDR3 is TGTGCCAGCAGTCCCCCGGGAGTCAGTGAGCAGTTCTTC. This encodes CASSPPGVSEQFF.

The V gene is TRBV7-2, the J gene TRBJ1-1; unclear D gene. The V gene lost 4 bases and the J gene lost 0 bases, with 9 bases spanning the gap. The CDR3 has 14 amino acids. CDR1 is SGHTA, CDR2 FQGNSA, per germline. The DNA of the CDR3 is TGTGCCAGCAGCTCCAGCGGTTTGAACACTGAAGCTTTCTTT. It codes for CASSSSGLNTEAFF.

V gene TRBV7-8 combines with J gene TRBJ1-1; D call uncertain. The germline V gene has CDR1 SGHVS and CDR2 FQNEAQ. The CDR3 sequence is 14 residues long. V lost 7 bases, J lost 0 bases, and 12 bases lay in between. The CDR3 bases are TGTGCCAGCAACGACGGATTAATGAACACTGAAGCTTTCTTT. Protein sequence: CASNDGLMNTEAFF.

This chain's CDR3 is CASSLLTGEIPYEQYF. The CDR3 coding sequence is TGTGCCAGCAGCTTATTGACAGGGGAAATCCCCTACGAGCAGTACTTC. The chain uses TRBV5-4 and TRBJ2-7; 8 bases line up with TRBD1. In germline, CDR1 is SGHNT, CDR2 YYREEE (reference sequence). The CDR3 sequence is 16 residues long. J was trimmed by 2 bases and V by 2 bases; bases with no gene match: 9.

The V gene is TRBV27, the J gene TRBJ2-3, with 7 bases lining up with TRBD2. There are 17 residues in the CDR3. Germline loops: CDR1 MNHEY, CDR2 SMNVEV (reference sequence). After removal of 4 bases from V and 4 bases from J, the junction contained 14 bases not matched to a gene. CDR3 residues: CASSSKFLAARADTQYF. The CDR3 DNA reads as TGTGCCAGCAGTTCGAAATTCCTAGCGGCCCGCGCAGATACGCAGTATTTT.

V usage is TRBV2 and J usage is TRBJ2-7; D is perhaps TRBD2 (6 bases). The CDR3 runs 16 residues. The germline V gene has CDR1 SNHLY and CDR2 FYNNEI. V was clipped by 6 bases and J by 2 bases, with 20 bases between them. This chain's CDR3 is CASSQGLDIRTYEQYF. The DNA of the CDR3 is TGTGCCAGCAGCCAGGGACTCGATATACGAACCTACGAGCAGTACTTC.

This chain uses TRBV30 with TRBJ2-3; 9 nucleotides agree with TRBD2. The ends lost 5 bases at V and 6 bases at J; junction bases unmatched: 12. The CDR3 length is 15 residues. Germline-derived CDR1 and CDR2 are GTSNPN and SVGIG (reference sequence). The CDR3 DNA reads as TGTGCCTGGGTAGCGGGAGCGGCCTTTCAGGATACGCAGTATTTT. This gives the protein CAWVAGAAFQDTQYF.

The rearrangement joins TRBV13 to TRBJ2-2, with D tentatively TRBD2 (5 bases). V shed 3 bases and J shed 6 bases, with 8 bases lying between them. This CDR3 region has 13 residues. Germline CDR1 PRHDT, CDR2 FYEKMQ (reference sequence). CDR3 protein: CASSFEGAGELFF. The CDR3 region has the DNA TGTGCCAGCAGCTTTGAGGGCGCCGGGGAGCTGTTTTTT.

V gene TRBV9 combines with J gene TRBJ1-1; TRBD1 might be the D (5 bases). Trimming took off 5 bases at V and 1 base at J, with 15 bases between the two ends. The CDR3 sequence is 15 residues long. Germline CDR1 SGDLS, CDR2 YYNGEE. The CDR3 loop is CASRGGDGTNTEAFF. DNA of the CDR3: TGTGCCAGCAGGGGAGGGGACGGAACGAACACTGAAGCTTTCTTT.

The V call is TRBV5-1, the J call TRBJ2-2, with D perhaps TRBD2 (6 bases). Germline CDR1 SGHRS, CDR2 YFSETQ. This CDR3 is 17 amino acids long. V dropped 3 bases and J dropped 5 bases, with 20 bases sitting between them. The CDR3 DNA reads as TGCGCCAGCAGCTCAAATGCCGGGACGGACTATACCGGGGAGCTGTTTTTT. Translating it yields CASSSNAGTDYTGELFF.

The chain has TRBV4-3 and TRBJ2-5, with unresolved D. V lost 4 bases to trimming and J lost 0 bases, with 15 bases between them. The CDR3 consists of 16 residues. Germline CDR1 reads LGHNA; CDR2 reads YSLEER. The CDR3 reads CASSPVRSGYQETQYF. Written as DNA, the CDR3 is TGCGCCAGCAGCCCGGTGCGGTCCGGATACCAAGAGACCCAGTACTTC.

Relative to its sample, this clone is large. J is TRBJ2-2 and V is TRBV6-5; no reliable D call. The CDR3 is made up of 14 amino acids. CDR1 is MNHEY and CDR2 is SVGAGI in the germline V gene. Trimming left V 2 bases short and J 6 bases short, with 10 bases between. CDR3 DNA sequence: TGTGCCAGCAGTTACAAGCTTGGCCCCGGGGAGCTGTTTTTT. Protein product: CASSYKLGPGELFF.

V gene TRBV6-5 combines with J gene TRBJ2-7, with no clear D. Germline V gene lookup returns CDR1 MNHEY and CDR2 SVGAGI. The CDR3 consists of 13 residues. V shed 2 bases and J shed 3 bases, with 8 bases lying between them. The CDR3 bases are TGTGCCAGCAGTTACGGCGGAATCTACGAGCAGTACTTC. Amino acids: CASSYGGIYEQYF.

This clone was found once. This chain joins TRBV19 and TRBJ1-5; D call uncertain. CDR1 and CDR2 from the germline V gene are LNHDA and SQIVND (reference sequence). V lost 2 bases to trimming and J lost 5 bases, with 10 bases between them. This CDR3 is built from 14 residues. The CDR3 nucleotides read TGTGCCAGTAGTATACCCGGGGAGGATCAGCCCCAGCATTTT. Protein product: CASSIPGEDQPQHF.

This CDR3 is CASISTLDREGGEKLFF. CDR3 coding DNA: TGTGCCAGCATCTCGACCCTCGACAGGGAAGGGGGTGAAAAACTGTTTTTT. This sequence joins TRBV16 and TRBJ1-4; TRBD1 matches at 7 bases. There are 17 residues in the CDR3. Germline trimming cut 7 bases from V and 7 bases from J; bases unmatched to any gene: 18. Germline V lookup: CDR1 KGHSY, CDR2 FQNENV.

The CDR3 loop reads CASSQDPGSTDTQYF. The CDR3 DNA reads as TGTGCCAGCAGCCAAGATCCAGGAAGCACAGATACGCAGTATTTT. The V and J genes are TRBV14 and TRBJ2-3, with D unresolved. Germline CDR1 SGHDN, CDR2 FVKESK. V shed 0 bases and J shed 0 bases, with 7 bases lying between them. This CDR3 is 15 amino acids long.

V gene TRBV27 combines with J gene TRBJ2-3; D is uncertain. The CDR3 runs 18 residues. Germline CDR1 and CDR2: MNHEY and SMNVEV (reference sequence). V gave up 0 bases and J gave up 0 bases, with 16 bases separating them. The CDR3 here is CASSLSPRTTTSTDTQYF. The DNA for the CDR3 is TGTGCCAGCAGTTTATCCCCTAGAACCACCACTAGCACAGATACGCAGTATTTT.

The V gene is TRBV10-3, the J gene TRBJ2-1; 10 nucleotides align to TRBD2. This CDR3 spans 16 amino acids. Germline CDR1 ENHRY, CDR2 SYGVKD. V lost 4 bases to trimming and J lost 10 bases; unmatched junction nucleotides: 13. The CDR3 loop reads CAISVTLGLASEEQFF. CDR3 nucleotide sequence: TGTGCCATCAGTGTTACCTTGGGACTAGCGAGTGAAGAGCAGTTCTTC.

The chain links TRBV5-4 to TRBJ1-1, with D possibly TRBD1 on 6 matching bases. Germline V lookup: CDR1 SGHNT, CDR2 YYREEE (reference sequence). This CDR3 has 15 amino acids. The V end was cut by 0 bases, the J end by 8 bases, with 17 bases between. The CDR3 here is CASSLAERGGEEAFF. CDR3 sequence (DNA): TGTGCCAGCAGCTTGGCGGAAAGGGGGGGGGAGGAAGCTTTCTTT.

J is TRBJ2-3 and V is TRBV11-3; 7 bases are shared with TRBD2. The CDR3 has 15 residues. Germline V gene lookup returns CDR1 SGHNT and CDR2 YENEEA. The V gene end was trimmed by 1 base and the J gene end by 3 bases; junction bases not matched to a gene: 4. The CDR3 nucleotides read TGTGCCAGCAGCTTAGGGGAGGGAGCGACAGATACGCAGTATTTT. This translates into CASSLGEGATDTQYF.

This rearrangement joins TRBV27 to TRBJ1-6, with TRBD1 as a possible D gene (6 bases). CDR3 length equals 16 residues. Per the germline V gene, CDR1 is MNHEY and CDR2 is SMNVEV (reference sequence). Trimming pared 5 bases from V and 6 bases from J, leaving 17 bases between. Written as DNA, the CDR3 is TGTGCCAGCAGTGTGGACAGTTTCCTTTTTAATTCACCCCTCCACTTT. Amino acid sequence: CASSVDSFLFNSPLHF.

CDR3 amino acids: CASRLNPDRVYGYTF. The CDR3 DNA follows: TGTGCCAGCAGATTAAACCCGGACAGGGTCTATGGCTACACCTTC. This chain connects TRBV28 to TRBJ1-2; 8 bases fit TRBD1. Germline V gene lookup returns CDR1 MDHEN and CDR2 SYDVKM. J gave up 4 bases and V 6 bases, and 10 bases lay outside the gene matches. The CDR3 runs 15 residues.

By share of the sample, this clone is large. J is TRBJ2-1 and V is TRBV28; no clear D. V gave up 6 bases and J gave up 1 base, with 4 bases separating them. This CDR3 has 12 amino acids. The V gene's germline CDR1 is MDHEN and CDR2 SYDVKM. The CDR3 spells CASSLSYNEQFF. CDR3 coding DNA: TGTGCCAGCAGCCTGTCCTACAATGAGCAGTTCTTC.

The V call is TRBV7-8, the J call TRBJ2-3; D might be TRBD1 (7 bases). CDR1 and CDR2 from the germline V gene are SGHVS and FQNEAQ. The CDR3 covers 16 residues. The V end was cut by 8 bases, the J end by 0 bases, with 18 bases between. In DNA form, the CDR3 reads TGTGCCAGCGCTCCCTTGCAGGGGGGTAGCACAGATACGCAGTATTTT. This translates into CASAPLQGGSTDTQYF.

As DNA, the CDR3 is TGCGCCAGCAGGAACCGACTAGCGGGAGACGGAGATACGCAGTATTTT. Translating it yields CASRNRLAGDGDTQYF. The chain uses TRBV4-1 and TRBJ2-3; 12 bases are a match to TRBD2. The length of the CDR3 is 16 residues. The trim removed 6 bases at V and 5 bases at J, leaving 9 bases unmatched. CDR1 and CDR2 from the germline V gene are MGHRA and YSYEKL.

The gene calls are TRBV28 and TRBJ1-5, with D tentatively TRBD1 (6 bases). In germline, CDR1 is MDHEN, CDR2 SYDVKM. This CDR3 spans 15 amino acids. Trimming cost V 3 bases and J 8 bases, with 17 bases left between them. As DNA, the CDR3 is TGTGCCAGCAGTTTCGATTGGGGGGGCGGGAAGCCCCAGCATTTT. This sequence encodes CASSFDWGGGKPQHF.

V is TRBV27 and J is TRBJ1-1, with a possible D match to TRBD1 (5 bases). The germline V gene has CDR1 MNHEY and CDR2 SMNVEV (reference sequence). V lost 0 bases to trimming and J lost 1 base, with 9 bases between them. The length of the CDR3 is 15 residues. Written as DNA, the CDR3 is TGTGCCAGCAGTTTATCCGGGGGGAGGAACACTGAAGCTTTCTTT. It yields the protein CASSLSGGRNTEAFF.